This TCR beta chain appears in the sequencing data of a study of T cell repertoires in cytomegalovirus infection. Overall study: CMV infection plus the matching HLA type was flagged by public TCR beta signatures. General observations from the study: HLA-C-restricted CMV clonotypes gave the most frequent clonotype in two of eight donors. Identification of carriers of CMV plus the relevant HLA was performed using cumulative public TCR beta family frequency.

Germline trimming cut 3 bases from V and 4 bases from J; bases unmatched to any gene: 4. This CDR3 region has 15 residues. TCRdb reprocessed the reads with MiXCR, giving one entry per CDR3 protein. The sample has about 180,000 distinct CDR3 sequences, approximately 17% seen once. This clonotype was counted only a few times. Its antigen is still unknown. The specimen was CD8+ T cells from PBMCs. The clonotype originates from a human donor in good health (CMV status not recorded). Some clones in this sample may be carry-over from other donors' samples. The V gene is TRBV12-3 or TRBV12-4, the J gene TRBJ2-7; 12 positions match TRBD1. The CDR3 region has the DNA TGTGCCAGCAGTTTTGGGACAGGGGGCGGATACGAGCAGTACTTC. It yields the protein CASSFGTGGGYEQYF.